Following are 14 T cell receptor beta chains from one sample sequenced in a study of blood T cell repertoires in COVID-19. Some clones are missing from TCRdb's copy, which holds only in-frame ones; the method was immunoSEQ multiplex PCR. The sample comprises around 300,000 clones, around nine tenths of which are singletons, and around 1.7% rests with the top ten. The sample comprised PBMCs or T cells enriched from blood (not recorded which). The receptors shown here come from a woman aged 40 to 50 who had recovered from COVID-19.

The chain carries TRBV19 and TRBJ1-1; D not certain. Trimming cost V 6 bases and J 2 bases, with 13 bases left between them. Germline CDR1 is LNHDA and CDR2 is SQIVND (reference sequence). This CDR3 contains 14 residues. CDR3 residues: CASRYLSGNTEAFF. The CDR3 DNA follows: TGTGCCAGTAGGTACTTGTCAGGTAACACTGAAGCTTTCTTT.

This chain connects TRBV2 to TRBJ1-2, with D uncertain. This CDR3 has 13 amino acids. V was pared by 2 bases and J by 5 bases, with 9 bases between. The germline CDR1 and CDR2 sequences are SNHLY and FYNNEI. The CDR3 protein is CASSERQLYGYTF. The CDR3 DNA is TGTGCCAGCAGTGAACGTCAACTTTATGGCTACACCTTC.

The chain is built from TRBV7-2 and TRBJ2-7, with 8 positions matching TRBD2. Germline CDR1 reads SGHTA; CDR2 reads FQGNSA. V gave up 7 bases and J gave up 2 bases; unmatched junction bases: 10. This CDR3 is built from 15 residues. The CDR3 spells CASNPSTSGPYEQYF. For the CDR3, the DNA is TGTGCCAGCAACCCTTCCACTAGCGGCCCCTACGAGCAGTACTTC.

The chain links TRBV5-1 to TRBJ2-3, with TRBD2 matching over 12 bases. The CDR3 is 14 amino acids. Per germline, CDR1 SGHRS and CDR2 YFSETQ. The V segment lost 4 bases and the J segment 7 bases; nucleotides outside the gene matches: 4. The chain's CDR3 is CASSLAGGPHTQYF. The DNA for the CDR3 is TGCGCCAGCAGCCTAGCGGGGGGGCCTCATACGCAGTATTTT.

The chain combines TRBV5-1 with TRBJ2-3, with D hard to call. The CDR3 runs 14 residues. Germline V lookup: CDR1 SGHRS, CDR2 YFSETQ. V lost 1 base and J lost 5, with 11 bases in between. The CDR3 loop reads CASSLIEEGDTQYF. In nucleotides, the CDR3 is TGCGCCAGCAGCTTGATAGAGGAAGGAGATACGCAGTATTTT.

Only a few counts were recorded for this clone. The chain uses TRBV18 and TRBJ1-2, with TRBD1 as a possible D gene (6 bases). The V end was cut by 4 bases, the J end by 2 bases, with 17 bases between. The CDR3 covers 16 residues. Germline CDR1 and CDR2: KGHSH and LQKENI. The CDR3 DNA reads as TGTGCCAGCTCACTAACCCGGGCAGGGGAAAACTATGGCTACACCTTC. Translation: CASSLTRAGENYGYTF.

The chain carries TRBV19 and TRBJ1-1; D possibly corresponds to TRBD1 (5 bases). V was pared by 2 bases and J by 3 bases, with 16 bases between. CDR1 is LNHDA and CDR2 is SQIVND in the germline V gene (reference sequence). The length of the CDR3 is 16 residues. In nucleotides, the CDR3 is TGTGCCAGTAGTATAATGGGTCGGGGGGTAGACACTGAAGCTTTCTTT. Its translation: CASSIMGRGVDTEAFF.

This chain links TRBV10-3 with TRBJ1-1; the D is unclear. From germline, CDR1 is ENHRY and CDR2 SYGVKD. Trimming stripped 5 bases from V and 5 bases from J, with 9 bases between. The CDR3 spans 12 residues. This CDR3 reads CAISHDTTEAFF. CDR3 coding DNA: TGTGCCATCAGTCACGACACGACTGAAGCTTTCTTT.

This chain links TRBV2 with TRBJ2-1, with TRBD2 matching over 9 bases. The CDR3 has 14 residues. Trimming at V came to 2 bases and at J to 4 bases, leaving 0 bases not matched to a gene. CDR1 is SNHLY and CDR2 is FYNNEI in the germline V gene. The CDR3 loop is CASSELAGYNEQFF. CDR3 DNA sequence: TGTGCCAGCAGTGAACTAGCGGGGTACAATGAGCAGTTCTTC.

This clone was detected only once. The V gene is TRBV19, the J gene TRBJ2-2; 9 bases match TRBD2. The CDR3 length is 16 residues. Germline V gene lookup returns CDR1 LNHDA and CDR2 SQIVND (reference sequence). Unmatched junction bases numbered 11, after V lost 7 bases and J lost 5 bases. CDR3 protein: CASTPAGGRITGELFF. CDR3 in DNA: TGTGCCAGTACCCCGGCGGGAGGGAGGATTACCGGGGAGCTGTTTTTT.

The chain is built from TRBV5-1 and TRBJ1-1; 7 nucleotides line up with TRBD1. Germline loops: CDR1 SGHRS, CDR2 YFSETQ. The CDR3 contains 14 residues. J was trimmed by 0 bases and V by 3 bases; bases with no gene match: 2. The CDR3 DNA reads as TGCGCCAGCAGCTGGGACAGCATGAACACTGAAGCTTTCTTT. It specifies CASSWDSMNTEAFF. Supplemented by reference TRBV5-1 and TRBJ1-1, the full variable domain reads KAGVTQTPRYLIKTRGQQVTLSCSPISGHRSVSWYQQTPGQGLQFLFEYFSETQRNKGNFPGRFSGRQFSNSRSEMNVSTLELGDSALYLCASSWDSMNTEAFFGQGTRLTVV.

The chain is built from TRBV6-4 and TRBJ2-3, with TRBD2 matching over 7 bases. Germline loops: CDR1 MRHNA, CDR2 SNTAGT. J was trimmed by 7 bases and V by 11 bases; bases with no gene match: 18. This CDR3 comprises 15 residues. In nucleotides, the CDR3 is TGTGCCCCCCGGGAGGCTGGTGGGGTTTTGAATACGCAGTATTTT. Its protein is CAPREAGGVLNTQYF.

The chain links TRBV12-3 or TRBV12-4 to TRBJ1-1; a possible D gene is TRBD1 (6 bases). This CDR3 contains 12 residues. V lost 10 bases, J lost 7 bases, and 16 bases lay in between. CDR3 nucleotides: TGTGCCAACGAGACCGGGGACAATGAAGCTTTCTTT. It encodes CANETGDNEAFF.

V and J are TRBV4-3 and TRBJ1-2; TRBD1 might be the D (5 bases). Trimming removed 0 bases from V and 7 bases from J, with 12 bases in between. Germline loops: CDR1 LGHNA, CDR2 YSLEER. The CDR3 spans 14 residues. DNA for the CDR3: TGCGCCAGCAGCCAAGACGTGGGGCGCGGTGGCTACACCTTC. Its translation is CASSQDVGRGGYTF.